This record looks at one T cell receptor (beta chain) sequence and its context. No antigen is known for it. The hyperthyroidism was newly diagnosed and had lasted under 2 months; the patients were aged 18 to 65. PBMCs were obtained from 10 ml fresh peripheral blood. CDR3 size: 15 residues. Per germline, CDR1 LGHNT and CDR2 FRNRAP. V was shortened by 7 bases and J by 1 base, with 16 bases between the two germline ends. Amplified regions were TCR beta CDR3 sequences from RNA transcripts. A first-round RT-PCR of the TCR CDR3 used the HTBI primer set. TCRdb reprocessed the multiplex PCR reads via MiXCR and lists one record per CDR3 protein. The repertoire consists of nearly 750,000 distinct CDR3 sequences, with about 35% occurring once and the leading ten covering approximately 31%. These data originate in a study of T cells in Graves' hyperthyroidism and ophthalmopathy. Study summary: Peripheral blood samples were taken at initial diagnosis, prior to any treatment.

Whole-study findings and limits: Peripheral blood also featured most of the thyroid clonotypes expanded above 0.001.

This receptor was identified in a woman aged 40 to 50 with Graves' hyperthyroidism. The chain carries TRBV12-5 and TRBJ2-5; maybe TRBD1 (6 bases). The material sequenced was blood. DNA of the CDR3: TGTGCTAGTGTGGGACATGCCCCACTCCAAGAGACCCAGTACTTC. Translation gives CASVGHAPLQETQYF.